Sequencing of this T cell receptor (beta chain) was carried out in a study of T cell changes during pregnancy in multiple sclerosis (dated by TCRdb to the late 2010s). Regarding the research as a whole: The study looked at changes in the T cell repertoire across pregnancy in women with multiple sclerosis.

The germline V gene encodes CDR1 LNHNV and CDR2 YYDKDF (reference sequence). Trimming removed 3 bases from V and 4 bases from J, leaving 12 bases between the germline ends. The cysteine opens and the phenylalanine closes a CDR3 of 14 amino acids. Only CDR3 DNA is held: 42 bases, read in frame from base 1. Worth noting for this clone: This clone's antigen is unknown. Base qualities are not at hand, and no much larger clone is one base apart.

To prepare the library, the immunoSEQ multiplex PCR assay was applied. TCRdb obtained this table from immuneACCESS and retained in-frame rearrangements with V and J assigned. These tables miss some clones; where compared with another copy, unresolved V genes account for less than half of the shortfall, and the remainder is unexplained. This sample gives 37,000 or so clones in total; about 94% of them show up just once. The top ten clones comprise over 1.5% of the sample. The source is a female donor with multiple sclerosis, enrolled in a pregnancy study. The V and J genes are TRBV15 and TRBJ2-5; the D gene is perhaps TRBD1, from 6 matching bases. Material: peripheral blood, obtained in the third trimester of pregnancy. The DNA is TGTGCCACCAGCAGGCAGGGGCAGGGAGAGACCCAGTACTTC. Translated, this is CATSRQGQGETQYF. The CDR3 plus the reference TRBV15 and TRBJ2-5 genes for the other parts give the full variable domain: DAMVIQNPRYQVTQFGKPVTLSCSQTLNHNVMYWYQQKSSQAPKLLFHYYDKDFNNEADTPDNFQSRRPNTSFCFLDIRSPGLGDTAMYLCATSRQGQGETQYFGPGTRLLVL.